The rows below give T cell receptor beta chains drawn from one sample of a study of OX40 agonist ivuxolimab in advanced cancers. TCRdb's copy holds only in-frame clones and misses some; the assay was immunoSEQ multiplex PCR. This table has tens of thousands of clones, about 79% appearing once. The input for sequencing was CD4+ or CD8+ T cells sorted from blood, taken in a trial of the OX40 agonist ivuxolimab. Receptors originate from an adult with an advanced solid tumor such as melanoma, head and neck, liver or kidney cancer. CDR3s include the opening cysteine and the closing phenylalanine or tryptophan. Not every row has a clone size; where given, it reads once, few, many or a size class.

CDR3aa: CASSSNPDRAGNTIYF
abundance: -
v_gene: TRBV7-9
len: 16

CDR3aa: CASSQGSGHRGLYGYTF
abundance: -
v_gene: TRBV14
len: 17

CDR3aa: CASSALGSYEQYF
abundance: -
v_gene: TRBV27
len: 13

CDR3aa: CASSVLGQLNNEQFF
abundance: many
v_gene: TRBV9
len: 15

CDR3aa: CASSMGGSYGYTF
abundance: once
v_gene: TRBV19
len: 13

CDR3aa: CASSTQGANTIYF
abundance: -
v_gene: TRBV19
len: 13

CDR3aa: CATSRTGQGGSYNSPLHF
abundance: few
v_gene: TRBV15
len: 18

CDR3aa: CASRLGGYNEQFF
abundance: -
v_gene: TRBV7-2
len: 13

CDR3aa: CASSPLRGAYNEQFF
abundance: -
v_gene: TRBV18
len: 15

CDR3aa: CASSVGRMNTEAFF
abundance: -
v_gene: TRBV2
len: 14

CDR3aa: CASSLGQGSYEQYF
abundance: -
v_gene: TRBV5-1
len: 14

CDR3aa: CASSEGSGDVEKLFF
abundance: -
v_gene: TRBV25-1
len: 15

CDR3aa: CASSSSGGFKNSPLHF
abundance: -
v_gene: TRBV7-2
len: 16

CDR3aa: CATAVAGVAKNIQYF
abundance: -
v_gene: TRBV15
len: 15

CDR3aa: CASSPTGGIDGYTF
abundance: -
v_gene: TRBV18
len: 14

CDR3aa: CASSLNTEQYF
abundance: -
v_gene: TRBV5-6
len: 11

CDR3aa: CASSIDRAGYSNQPQHF
abundance: -
v_gene: TRBV19
len: 17

CDR3aa: CASSPGTDNYGYTF
abundance: -
v_gene: TRBV7-2
len: 14

CDR3aa: CASSEARLSPATEAFF
abundance: -
v_gene: TRBV6-1
len: 16

CDR3aa: CASSWTGSGYTF
abundance: once
v_gene: TRBV5-6
len: 12

CDR3aa: CASSLTNRDQETQYF
abundance: -
v_gene: TRBV5-1
len: 15

CDR3aa: CASSVAGGVNTEAFF
abundance: -
v_gene: TRBV5-1
len: 15

CDR3aa: CASSFRVQDTQYF
abundance: once
v_gene: TRBV7-2
len: 13

CDR3aa: CASKRGTDTQYF
abundance: few
v_gene: TRBV5-1
len: 12

CDR3aa: CASSVAGSTEAFF
abundance: -
v_gene: TRBV9
len: 13

CDR3aa: CASSQGIGAGEETQYF
abundance: -
v_gene: TRBV4-1
len: 16

CDR3aa: CASRLAGTTQGTQYF
abundance: -
v_gene: TRBV5-1
len: 15

CDR3aa: CASSLAGVTGELFF
abundance: -
v_gene: TRBV7-9
len: 14

CDR3aa: CASDRGRGETQYF
abundance: -
v_gene: TRBV2
len: 13

CDR3aa: CASSQPDGEAFF
abundance: -
v_gene: TRBV7-2
len: 12

CDR3aa: CASSPRGPSGGETQYF
abundance: few
v_gene: TRBV18
len: 16

CDR3aa: CASNPSDYNEQFF
abundance: -
v_gene: TRBV7-2
len: 13